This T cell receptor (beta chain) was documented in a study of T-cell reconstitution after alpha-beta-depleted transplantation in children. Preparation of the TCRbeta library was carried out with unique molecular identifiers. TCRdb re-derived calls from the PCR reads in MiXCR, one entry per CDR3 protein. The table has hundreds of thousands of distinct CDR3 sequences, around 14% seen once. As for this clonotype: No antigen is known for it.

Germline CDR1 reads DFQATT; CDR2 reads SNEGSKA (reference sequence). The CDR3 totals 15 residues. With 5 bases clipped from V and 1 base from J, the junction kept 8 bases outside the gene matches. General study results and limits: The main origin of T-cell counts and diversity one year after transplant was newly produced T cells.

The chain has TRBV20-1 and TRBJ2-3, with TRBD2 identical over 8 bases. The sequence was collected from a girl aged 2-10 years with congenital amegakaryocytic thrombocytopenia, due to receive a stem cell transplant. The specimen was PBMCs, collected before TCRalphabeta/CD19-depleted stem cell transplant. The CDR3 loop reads CSARSVGGGTDTQYF. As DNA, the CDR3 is TGCAGTGCTCGATCAGTCGGGGGGGGCACAGATACGCAGTATTTT.